This record covers a single T cell receptor beta chain. The source material, RNA transcripts, was used to amplify TCR beta CDR3 regions. The study used the HTBI primer set for a first-round RT-PCR of the TCR CDR3. MiXCR, applied by TCRdb to the multiplex PCR reads, yields one record per CDR3 protein. The sample has 500,000 to 750,000 distinct CDR3 sequences; approximately 14% are singletons. The data originate from a study of T cells in Graves' hyperthyroidism and ophthalmopathy. The CDR3 extends over 17 amino acids. Germline lookup yields CDR1 SGHAT and CDR2 FQNNGV. V lost 2 bases and J lost 1, with 16 bases in between.

The chain carries TRBV11-2 and TRBJ2-3; a possible D gene is TRBD1 (6 bases). Sequencing used blood. This TCR was sampled from a woman in her 30s with Graves' hyperthyroidism. As DNA, the CDR3 is TGTGCCAGCAGCTTAATCTGGGGACAACCAGGCACAGATACGCAGTATTTT. It specifies CASSLIWGQPGTDTQYF.